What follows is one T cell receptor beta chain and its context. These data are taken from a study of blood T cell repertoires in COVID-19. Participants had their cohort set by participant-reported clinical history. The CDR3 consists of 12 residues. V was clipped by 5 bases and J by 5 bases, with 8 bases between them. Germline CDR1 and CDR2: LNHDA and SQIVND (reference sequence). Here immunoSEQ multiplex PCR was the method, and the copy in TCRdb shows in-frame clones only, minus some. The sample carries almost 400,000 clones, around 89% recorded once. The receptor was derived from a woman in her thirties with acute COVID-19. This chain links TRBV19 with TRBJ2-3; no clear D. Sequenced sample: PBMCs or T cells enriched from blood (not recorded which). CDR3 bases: TGTGCCAGTAGTTCCCTTTTAGATACGCAGTATTTT. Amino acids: CASSSLLDTQYF.